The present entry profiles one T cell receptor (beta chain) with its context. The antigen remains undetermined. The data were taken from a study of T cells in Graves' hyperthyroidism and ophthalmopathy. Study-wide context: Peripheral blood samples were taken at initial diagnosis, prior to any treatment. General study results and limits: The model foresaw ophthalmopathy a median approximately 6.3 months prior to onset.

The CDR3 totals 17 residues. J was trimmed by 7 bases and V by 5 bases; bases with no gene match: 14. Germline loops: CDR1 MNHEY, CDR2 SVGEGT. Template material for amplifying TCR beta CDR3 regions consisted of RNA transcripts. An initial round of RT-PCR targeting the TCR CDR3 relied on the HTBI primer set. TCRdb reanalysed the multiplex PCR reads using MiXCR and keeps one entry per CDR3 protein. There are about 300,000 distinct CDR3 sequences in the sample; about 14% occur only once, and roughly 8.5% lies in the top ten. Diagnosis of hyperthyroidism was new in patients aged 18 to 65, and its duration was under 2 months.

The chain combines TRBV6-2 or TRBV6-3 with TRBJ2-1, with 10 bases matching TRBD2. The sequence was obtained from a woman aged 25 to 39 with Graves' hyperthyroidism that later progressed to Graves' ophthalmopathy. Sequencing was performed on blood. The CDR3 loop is CASSLPSGRGLRNEQFF. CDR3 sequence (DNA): TGTGCCAGCAGTCTCCCTAGCGGGAGAGGGTTGAGGAATGAGCAGTTCTTC.